The 2 T cell receptor beta chains below were found in one sample sequenced in a study of cytomegalovirus exposure and HLA in healthy donors. 13 Jbeta primers and 60 Vbeta primers were used for the PCR. Some clones are missing from TCRdb's copy, which holds only in-frame ones; the method was immunoSEQ multiplex PCR. The sample holds fewer than 250,000 clones; more than 65% are singletons and the top ten take 3% to 4%. The sample was PBMCs. The receptor set was obtained from a woman aged 25 to 39 in good health and CMV-seropositive.

The chain has TRBV4-2 and TRBJ1-4, with TRBD1 matching over 7 bases. In germline, CDR1 is LGHNA, CDR2 YNFKEQ. After removal of 3 bases from V and 4 bases from J, the junction contained 8 bases not matched to a gene. This CDR3 has 16 amino acids. The CDR3 reads CASSHPTGQLNEKLFF. In nucleotides, the CDR3 is TGTGCCAGCAGCCACCCCACGGGACAGCTTAATGAAAAACTGTTTTTT.

This clone was counted a few times. The chain links TRBV7-6 to TRBJ2-7; D is perhaps TRBD1 (6 bases). V was pared by 0 bases and J by 6 bases, with 9 bases between. Germline lookup yields CDR1 SGHVS and CDR2 FNYEAQ. The CDR3 loop spans 13 amino acids. CDR3 sequence (DNA): TGTGCCAGCAGCTTAGCCAGGGGATCCGAGCAGTACTTC. Protein: CASSLARGSEQYF. Based on the CDR3 plus reference TRBV7-6 and TRBJ2-7, the full variable domain is GAGVSQSPRYKVTKRGQDVALRCDPISGHVSLYWYRQALGQGPEFLTYFNYEAQQDKSGLPNDRFSAERPEGSISTLTIQRTEQRDSAMYRCASSLARGSEQYFGPGTRLTVT.